This T cell receptor beta chain came from a study of T-cell reconstitution after alpha-beta-depleted transplantation in children. Findings of the study overall: Where some patients showed high TCRbeta diversity at day 60, it came from recipient T cells and thymic progenitors that had survived. A year post-transplant, T-cell counts and diversity derived mostly from newly produced T cells. Alpha-beta T cells present about two months after transplant were reported to originate from several hundred expanded graft clones.

Preparation of the TCRbeta library involved a method that used unique molecular identifiers. TCRdb used MiXCR to reprocess the PCR reads, holding one entry per CDR3 protein. The data hold 200,000 to 250,000 distinct CDR3 sequences, with roughly a tenth observed a single time. V was cut by 3 bases and J by 4 bases, with 13 bases left in between. Germline CDR1 reads KGHSH; CDR2 reads LQKENI. The CDR3 is 15 residues long. A remark on this clonotype: The antigen remains unidentified.

This specimen was PBMCs, taken before TCRalphabeta/CD19-depleted stem cell transplant. This clonotype was sampled from a child under two years old with acute myeloid leukemia, due to receive a stem cell transplant. V usage is TRBV18 and J usage is TRBJ2-1; D is tentatively TRBD1 or TRBD2 (5 bases each). CDR3 residues: CASSPQLGAYNEQFF. CDR3 nucleotide sequence: TGTGCCAGCTCACCCCAACTAGGGGCTTACAATGAGCAGTTCTTC.